These 2 T cell receptor beta chains were sequenced from one sample in a study of blood T cell repertoires in COVID-19. Measured with immunoSEQ multiplex PCR; TCRdb has only the in-frame clones, and not every one. Altogether about 130,000 clones are present, approximately 80% being singletons, with the ten largest covering 3%. Sequencing was done on a sample of peripheral blood. The source is a woman of 80 years or more with acute or convalescent COVID-19.

This clone was seen a handful of times. The chain joins TRBV27 to TRBJ1-2; 7 bases map to TRBD1. The CDR3 is 13 amino acids. Germline V gives CDR1 MNHEY, CDR2 SMNVEV (reference sequence). The V segment lost 6 bases and the J segment 5 bases; nucleotides outside the gene matches: 6. The CDR3 loop reads CASSPGGSYGYTF. For the CDR3, the DNA is TGTGCCAGCAGCCCAGGGGGGAGTTATGGCTACACCTTC.

Only one count was recorded for this clone. Written as DNA, the CDR3 is TGTGCCAGCAGTGCAGGGGGCGTCGGCTACACCTTC. It encodes CASSAGGVGYTF. The chain links TRBV6-2 or TRBV6-3 to TRBJ1-2; 8 positions match TRBD1. Germline CDR1 MNHEY, CDR2 SVGEGT. Unmatched junction bases numbered 4, after V lost 5 bases and J lost 8 bases. CDR3 length: 12 amino acids.